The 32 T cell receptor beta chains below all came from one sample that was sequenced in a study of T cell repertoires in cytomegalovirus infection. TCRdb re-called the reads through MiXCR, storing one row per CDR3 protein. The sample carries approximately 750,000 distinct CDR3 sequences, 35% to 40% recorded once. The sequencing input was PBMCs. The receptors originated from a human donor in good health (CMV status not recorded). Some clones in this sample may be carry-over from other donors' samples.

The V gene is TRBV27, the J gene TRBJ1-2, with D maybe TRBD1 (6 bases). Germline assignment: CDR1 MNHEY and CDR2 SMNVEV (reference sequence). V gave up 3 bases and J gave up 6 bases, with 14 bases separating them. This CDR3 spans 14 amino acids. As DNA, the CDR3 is TGTGCCAGCAGTTTGCAGGGGATGGGAAATGGCTACACCTTC. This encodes CASSLQGMGNGYTF.

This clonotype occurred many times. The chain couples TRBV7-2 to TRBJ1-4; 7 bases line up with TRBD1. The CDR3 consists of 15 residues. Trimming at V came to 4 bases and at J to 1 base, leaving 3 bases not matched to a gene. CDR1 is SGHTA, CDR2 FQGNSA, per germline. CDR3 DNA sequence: TGTGCCAGCAGCTCCCGGACAGGAACTAATGAAAAACTGTTTTTT. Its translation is CASSSRTGTNEKLFF.

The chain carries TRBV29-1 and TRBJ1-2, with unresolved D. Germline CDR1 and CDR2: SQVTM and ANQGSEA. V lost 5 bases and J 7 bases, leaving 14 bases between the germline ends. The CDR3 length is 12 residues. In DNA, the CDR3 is TGCAGCGTTTTCGACCCCGGGGTTGGCTACACCTTC. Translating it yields CSVFDPGVGYTF. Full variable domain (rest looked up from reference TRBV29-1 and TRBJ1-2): SAVISQKPSRDICQRGTSLTIQCQVDSQVTMMFWYRQQPGQSLTLIATANQGSEATYESGFVIDKFPISRPNLTFSTLTVSNMSPEDSSIYLCSVFDPGVGYTFGSGTRLTVV.

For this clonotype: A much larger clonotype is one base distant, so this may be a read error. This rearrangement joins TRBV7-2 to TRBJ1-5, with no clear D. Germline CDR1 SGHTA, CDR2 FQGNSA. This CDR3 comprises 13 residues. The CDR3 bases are TGTGCCAGCAGCTTAGACAGACATCAGCCCCATCATTTT. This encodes CASSLDRHQPHHF.

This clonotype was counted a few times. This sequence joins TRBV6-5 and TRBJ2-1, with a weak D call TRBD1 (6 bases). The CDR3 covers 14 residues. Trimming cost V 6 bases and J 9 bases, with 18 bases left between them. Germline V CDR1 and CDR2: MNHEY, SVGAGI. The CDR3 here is CASRRQGPLSEQFF. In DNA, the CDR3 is TGTGCCAGCAGGAGGCAGGGGCCACTCAGTGAGCAGTTCTTC.

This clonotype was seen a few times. The CDR3 sequence: CASSSGTSGAGELFF. DNA of the CDR3: TGTGCCAGCAGCTCCGGGACTAGCGGGGCCGGGGAGCTGTTTTTT. The chain couples TRBV11-3 to TRBJ2-2; TRBD2 aligns across 13 bases. CDR3 length: 15 residues. V was clipped by 4 bases and J by 6 bases; unmatched bases: 2. In germline, CDR1 is SGHNT, CDR2 YENEEA.

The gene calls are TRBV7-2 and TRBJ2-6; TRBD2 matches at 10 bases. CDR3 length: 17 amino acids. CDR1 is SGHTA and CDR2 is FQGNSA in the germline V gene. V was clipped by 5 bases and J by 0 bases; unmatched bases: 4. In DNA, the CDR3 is TGTGCCAGCAGCGTGACTAGCGGGCACTCTGGGGCCAACGTCCTGACTTTC. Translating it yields CASSVTSGHSGANVLTF.

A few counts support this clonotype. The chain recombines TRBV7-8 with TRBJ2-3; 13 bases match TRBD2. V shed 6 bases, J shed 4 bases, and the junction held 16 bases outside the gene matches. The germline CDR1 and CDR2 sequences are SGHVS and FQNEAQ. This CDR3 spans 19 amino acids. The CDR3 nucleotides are TGTGCCAGCAGAAGTCCGGGACTAGCGGGAAAATTTCTACCAGATACGCAGTATTTT. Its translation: CASRSPGLAGKFLPDTQYF.

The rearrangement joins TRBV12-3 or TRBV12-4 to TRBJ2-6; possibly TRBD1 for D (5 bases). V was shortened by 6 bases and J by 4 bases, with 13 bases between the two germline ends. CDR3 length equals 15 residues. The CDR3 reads CASRRRQTGANVLTF. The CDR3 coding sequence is TGTGCCAGCAGACGACGACAGACCGGGGCCAACGTCCTGACTTTC.

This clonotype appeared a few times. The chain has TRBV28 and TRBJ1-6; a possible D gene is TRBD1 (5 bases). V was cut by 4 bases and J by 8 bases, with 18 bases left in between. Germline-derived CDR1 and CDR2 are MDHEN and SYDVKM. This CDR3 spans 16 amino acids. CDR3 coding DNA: TGTGCCAGCAGTTCAGCCGGGACTCATAGGGATTCACCCCTCCACTTT. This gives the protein CASSSAGTHRDSPLHF.

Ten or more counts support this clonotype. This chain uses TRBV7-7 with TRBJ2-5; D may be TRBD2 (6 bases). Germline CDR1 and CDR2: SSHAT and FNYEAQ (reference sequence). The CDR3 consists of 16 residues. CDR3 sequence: CASAKEPGLAQETQYF. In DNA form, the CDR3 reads TGTGCTAGCGCCAAAGAACCGGGACTGGCTCAAGAGACCCAGTACTTC.

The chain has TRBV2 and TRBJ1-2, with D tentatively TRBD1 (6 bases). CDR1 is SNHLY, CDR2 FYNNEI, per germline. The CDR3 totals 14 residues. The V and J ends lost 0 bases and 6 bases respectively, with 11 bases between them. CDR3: CASSEAAAGDGYTF. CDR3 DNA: TGTGCCAGCAGTGAAGCCGCGGCAGGGGATGGCTACACCTTC.

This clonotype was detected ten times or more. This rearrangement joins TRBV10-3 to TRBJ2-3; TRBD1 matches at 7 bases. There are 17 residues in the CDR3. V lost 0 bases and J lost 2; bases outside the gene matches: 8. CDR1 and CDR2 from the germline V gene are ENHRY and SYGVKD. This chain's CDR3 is CAISESRDRVVTDTQYF. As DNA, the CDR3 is TGTGCCATCAGTGAGTCTCGAGACAGGGTTGTCACAGATACGCAGTATTTT.

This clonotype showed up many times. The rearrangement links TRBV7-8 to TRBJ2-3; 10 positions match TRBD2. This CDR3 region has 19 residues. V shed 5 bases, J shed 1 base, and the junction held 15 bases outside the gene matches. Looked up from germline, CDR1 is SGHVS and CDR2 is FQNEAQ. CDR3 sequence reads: CASSLAPQRGGWGTDTQYF. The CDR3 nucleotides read TGTGCCAGCAGCCTTGCCCCCCAGCGGGGGGGCTGGGGCACAGATACGCAGTATTTT. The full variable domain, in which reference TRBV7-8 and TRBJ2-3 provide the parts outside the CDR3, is GAGVSQSPRYKVAKRGQDVALRCDPISGHVSLFWYQQALGQGPEFLTYFQNEAQLDKSGLPSDRFFAERPEGSVSTLKIQRTQQEDSAVYLCASSLAPQRGGWGTDTQYFGPGTRLTVL.

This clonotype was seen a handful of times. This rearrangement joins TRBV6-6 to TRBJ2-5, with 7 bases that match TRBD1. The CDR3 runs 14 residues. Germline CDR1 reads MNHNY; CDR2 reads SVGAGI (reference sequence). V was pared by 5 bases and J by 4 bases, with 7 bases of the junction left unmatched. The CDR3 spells CASSPRQGPETQYF. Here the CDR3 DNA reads TGTGCCAGCAGTCCGAGACAGGGCCCAGAGACCCAGTACTTC.

The CDR3 bases are TGCGCCAGCAGCCAACTGGGCCTAGCGGTCAGTGAGCAGTTCTTC. Residues: CASSQLGLAVSEQFF. The rearrangement uses TRBV4-1 and TRBJ2-1, with 7 positions matching TRBD2. Germline loops: CDR1 MGHRA, CDR2 YSYEKL. Germline trimming cut 2 bases from V and 9 bases from J; bases unmatched to any gene: 10. This CDR3 comprises 15 residues.

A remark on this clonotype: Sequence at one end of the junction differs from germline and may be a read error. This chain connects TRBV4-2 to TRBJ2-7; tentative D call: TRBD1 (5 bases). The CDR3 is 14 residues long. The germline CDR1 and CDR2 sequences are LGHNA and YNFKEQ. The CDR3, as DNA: TGTGCCAGCAGCCAAGCTCCAGGGTTGAACGAGAAGTACTTC. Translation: CASSQAPGLNEKYF.

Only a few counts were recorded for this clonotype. The chain's CDR3 is CASSYVGSETQYF. In DNA, the CDR3 is TGTGCCAGCAGTTACGTAGGAAGCGAGACCCAGTACTTC. J is TRBJ2-5 and V is TRBV6-5; D remains ambiguous. CDR3 length: 13 amino acids. V lost 2 bases and J lost 5, with 9 bases in between. Germline V gene lookup returns CDR1 MNHEY and CDR2 SVGAGI.

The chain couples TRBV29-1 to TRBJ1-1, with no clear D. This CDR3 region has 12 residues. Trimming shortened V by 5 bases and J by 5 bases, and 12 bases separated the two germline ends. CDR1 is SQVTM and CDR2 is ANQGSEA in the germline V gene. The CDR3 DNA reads TGCAGCGTTACCCGGGGAGGGACTGAAGCTTTCTTT. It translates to CSVTRGGTEAFF. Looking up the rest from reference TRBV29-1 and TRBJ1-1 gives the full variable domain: SAVISQKPSRDICQRGTSLTIQCQVDSQVTMMFWYRQQPGQSLTLIATANQGSEATYESGFVIDKFPISRPNLTFSTLTVSNMSPEDSSIYLCSVTRGGTEAFFGQGTRLTVV.

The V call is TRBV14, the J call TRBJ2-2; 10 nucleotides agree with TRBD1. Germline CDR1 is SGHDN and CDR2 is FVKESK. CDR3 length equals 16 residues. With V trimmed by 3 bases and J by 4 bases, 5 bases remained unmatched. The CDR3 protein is CASSHPGQGFTGELFF. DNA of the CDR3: TGTGCCAGCAGCCACCCGGGACAGGGGTTCACCGGGGAGCTGTTTTTT.

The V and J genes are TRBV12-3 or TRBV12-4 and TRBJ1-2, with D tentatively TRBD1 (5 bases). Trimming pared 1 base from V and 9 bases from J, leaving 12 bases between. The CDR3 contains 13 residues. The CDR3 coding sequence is TGTGCCAGCAGTTTAGACCAGGGTTCCAGCTACACCTTC. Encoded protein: CASSLDQGSSYTF.

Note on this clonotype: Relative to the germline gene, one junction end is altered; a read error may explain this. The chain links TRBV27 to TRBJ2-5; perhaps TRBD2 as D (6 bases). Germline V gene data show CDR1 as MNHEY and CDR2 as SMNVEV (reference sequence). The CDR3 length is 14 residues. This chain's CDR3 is CASSTAREQETKYF. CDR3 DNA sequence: TGTGCCAGCAGTACCGCACGGGAGCAAGAGACCAAGTACTTC.

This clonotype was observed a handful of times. As DNA, the CDR3 is TGTGCCAGCAGCTTCGGACCTCTTGGCTCGTCTGGCAATCAGCCCCAGCATTTT. Translating it yields CASSFGPLGSSGNQPQHF. The V and J genes are TRBV7-9 and TRBJ1-5; no clear D gene. The germline V and J ends were trimmed by 3 bases and 2 bases, with 20 bases remaining between them. Germline V gene data show CDR1 as SEHNR and CDR2 as FQNEAQ (reference sequence). The CDR3 contains 18 residues.

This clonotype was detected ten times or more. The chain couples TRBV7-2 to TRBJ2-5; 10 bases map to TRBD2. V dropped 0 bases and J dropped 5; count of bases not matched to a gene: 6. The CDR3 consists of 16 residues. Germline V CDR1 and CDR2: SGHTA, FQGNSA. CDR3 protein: CASSLARLAGVETQYF. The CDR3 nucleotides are TGTGCCAGCAGCTTAGCGCGTCTAGCGGGAGTTGAGACCCAGTACTTC. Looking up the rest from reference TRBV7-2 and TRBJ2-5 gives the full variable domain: GAGVSQSPSNKVTEKGKDVELRCDPISGHTALYWYRQSLGQGLEFLIYFQGNSAPDKSGLPSDRFSAERTGGSVSTLTIQRTQQEDSAVYLCASSLARLAGVETQYFGPGTRLLVL.

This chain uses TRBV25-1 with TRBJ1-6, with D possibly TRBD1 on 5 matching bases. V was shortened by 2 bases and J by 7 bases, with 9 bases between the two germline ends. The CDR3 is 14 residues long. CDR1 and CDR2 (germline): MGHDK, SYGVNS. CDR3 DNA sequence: TGTGCCAGCAGTGAAGTTGGGACCAATTCACCCCTCCACTTT. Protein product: CASSEVGTNSPLHF. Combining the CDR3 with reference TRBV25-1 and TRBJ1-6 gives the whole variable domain EADIYQTPRYLVIGTGKKITLECSQTMGHDKMYWYQQDPGMELHLIHYSYGVNSTEKGDLSSESTVSRIRTEHFPLTLESARPSHTSQYLCASSEVGTNSPLHFGNGTRLTVT.

The CDR3 DNA sequence: TGTGCCAGCAGTTCTGAAGGGGGCGGCGAAAAACTGTTTTTT. It yields the protein CASSSEGGGEKLFF. The chain has TRBV6-2 or TRBV6-3 and TRBJ1-4; 7 positions match TRBD1. There are 14 residues in the CDR3. Losses at the gene ends were 4 bases for V and 8 bases for J; bases not matched to a gene: 7. Germline loops: CDR1 MNHEY, CDR2 SVGEGT.

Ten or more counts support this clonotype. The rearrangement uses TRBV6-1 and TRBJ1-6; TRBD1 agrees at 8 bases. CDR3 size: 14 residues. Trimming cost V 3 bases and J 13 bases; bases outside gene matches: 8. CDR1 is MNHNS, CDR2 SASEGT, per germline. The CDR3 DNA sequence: TGTGCCAGCAGTGATGGGACAGGAATAGACCCCCTCCACTTT. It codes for CASSDGTGIDPLHF.

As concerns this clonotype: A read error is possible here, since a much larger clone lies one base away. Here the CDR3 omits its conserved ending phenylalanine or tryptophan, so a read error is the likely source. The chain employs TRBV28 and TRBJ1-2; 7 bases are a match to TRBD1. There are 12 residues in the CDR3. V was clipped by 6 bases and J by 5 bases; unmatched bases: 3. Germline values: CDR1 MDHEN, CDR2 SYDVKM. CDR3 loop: CASSPGQYGYTC. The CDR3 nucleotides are TGTGCCAGCAGCCCGGGACAGTATGGCTACACCTGC.

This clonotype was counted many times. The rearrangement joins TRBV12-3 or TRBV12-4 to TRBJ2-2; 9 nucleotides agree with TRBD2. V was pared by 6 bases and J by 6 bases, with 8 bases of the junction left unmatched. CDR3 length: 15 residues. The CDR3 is CASSLREGLPGELFF. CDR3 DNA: TGTGCCAGCAGCTTGCGGGAGGGCCTCCCCGGGGAGCTGTTTTTT.

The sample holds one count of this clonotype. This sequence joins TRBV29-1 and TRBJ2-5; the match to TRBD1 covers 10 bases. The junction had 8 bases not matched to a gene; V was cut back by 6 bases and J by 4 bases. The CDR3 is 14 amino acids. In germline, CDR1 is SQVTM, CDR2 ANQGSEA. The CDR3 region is CSVESGTGVETQYF. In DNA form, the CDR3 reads TGCAGCGTAGAATCCGGGACAGGGGTAGAGACCCAGTACTTC.

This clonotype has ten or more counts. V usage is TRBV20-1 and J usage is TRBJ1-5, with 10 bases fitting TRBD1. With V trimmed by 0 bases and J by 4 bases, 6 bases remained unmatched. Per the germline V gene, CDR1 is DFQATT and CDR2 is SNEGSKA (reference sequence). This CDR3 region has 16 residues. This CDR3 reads CSARDPGQGRNQPQHF. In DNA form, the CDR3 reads TGCAGTGCTAGAGATCCGGGACAGGGGAGAAATCAGCCCCAGCATTTT.

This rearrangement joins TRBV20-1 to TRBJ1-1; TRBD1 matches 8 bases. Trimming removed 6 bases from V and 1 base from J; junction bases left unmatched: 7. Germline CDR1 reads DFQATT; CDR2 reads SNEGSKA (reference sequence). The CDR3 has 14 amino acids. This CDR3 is CSARTGGRNTEAFF. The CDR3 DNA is TGCAGTGCGAGAACAGGGGGACGGAACACTGAAGCTTTCTTT.